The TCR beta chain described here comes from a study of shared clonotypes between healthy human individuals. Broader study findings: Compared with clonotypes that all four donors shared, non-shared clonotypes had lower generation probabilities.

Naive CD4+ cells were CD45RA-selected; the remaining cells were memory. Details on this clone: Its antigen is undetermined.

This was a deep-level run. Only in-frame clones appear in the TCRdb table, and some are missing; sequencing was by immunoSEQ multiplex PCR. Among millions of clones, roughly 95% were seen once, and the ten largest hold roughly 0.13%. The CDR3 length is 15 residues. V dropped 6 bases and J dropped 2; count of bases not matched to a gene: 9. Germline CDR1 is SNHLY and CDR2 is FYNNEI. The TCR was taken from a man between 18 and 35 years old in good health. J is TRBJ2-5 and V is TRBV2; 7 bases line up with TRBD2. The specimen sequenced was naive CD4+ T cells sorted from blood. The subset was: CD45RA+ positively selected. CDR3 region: CASRYGDGGQETQYF. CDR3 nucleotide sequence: TGTGCCAGCAGATACGGGGACGGGGGGCAAGAGACCCAGTACTTC.